This passage covers 14 T cell receptor beta chains from one sample sequenced in a study of breast tumors, draining lymph nodes, adjacent tissues. One entry per CDR3 protein, called by TCRdb with MiXCR from the multiplex PCR reads. The sample has more than 50,000 distinct CDR3 sequences, 43% seen once. The material sequenced was breast tumor tissue. Every receptor here comes from a female donor with breast cancer. Some clones in this sample may be carry-over from other donors' samples.

The count of this clonotype is one. The rearrangement joins TRBV10-2 to TRBJ1-3, with no clear D. The CDR3 covers 13 residues. The ends were cut back, 4 bases at V and 7 bases at J, with 11 bases in the middle. Germline V gives CDR1 WSHSY, CDR2 SAAADI. The CDR3 sequence is CASSADGMNTIYF. Here the CDR3 DNA reads TGCGCCAGCAGTGCGGACGGGATGAACACCATATATTTT.

This clonotype has more than one count but fewer than ten. J is TRBJ1-2 and V is TRBV28, with D perhaps TRBD1 (5 bases). The CDR3 has 15 amino acids. V was shortened by 4 bases and J by 6 bases, with 18 bases between the two germline ends. Germline assignment: CDR1 MDHEN and CDR2 SYDVKM. The CDR3 here is CASSSSGQALDGYTF. DNA of the CDR3: TGTGCCAGCAGTTCCTCGGGGCAGGCACTAGATGGCTACACCTTC.

The sample holds many counts of this clonotype. The J gene is TRBJ2-3, the V gene TRBV5-6; 8 bases fit TRBD2. CDR1 and CDR2 from the germline V gene are SGHDT and YYEEEE. The CDR3 extends over 15 amino acids. The trim removed 4 bases at V and 2 bases at J, leaving 6 bases unmatched. CDR3 bases: TGTGCCAGCAGCCGTAGCGGGGCCTTCACAGATACGCAGTATTTT. Translation gives CASSRSGAFTDTQYF. Together with reference TRBV5-6 and TRBJ2-3, the CDR3 gives the full variable domain: DAGVTQSPTHLIKTRGQQVTLRCSPKSGHDTVSWYQQALGQGPQFIFQYYEEEERQRGNFPDRFSGHQFPNYSSELNVNALLLGDSALYLCASSRSGAFTDTQYFGPGTRLTVL.

This clonotype appeared many times. The chain has TRBV30 and TRBJ2-1, with D unclear. The CDR3 consists of 13 residues. Germline assignment: CDR1 GTSNPN and CDR2 SVGIG (reference sequence). Trimming cost V 0 bases and J 7 bases, with 10 bases left between them. The CDR3 is CAWSVLTGNEQFF. CDR3 DNA sequence: TGTGCCTGGAGTGTACTGACTGGGAATGAGCAGTTCTTC.

This clonotype was counted at least ten times. V is TRBV7-2 and J is TRBJ2-2, with 7 bases identical to TRBD2. Looked up from germline, CDR1 is SGHTA and CDR2 is FQGNSA. Germline trimming cut 5 bases from V and 5 bases from J; bases unmatched to any gene: 8. CDR3 length: 15 amino acids. Here the CDR3 reads CASSRRDYDTGELFF. The CDR3 nucleotides read TGTGCCAGCAGCCGCCGGGACTATGATACCGGGGAGCTGTTTTTT.

The chain employs TRBV19 and TRBJ1-2; no definite D call. The length of the CDR3 is 15 residues. With 5 bases removed from V and 2 bases from J, the gap between germline ends came to 15 bases. From germline, CDR1 is LNHDA and CDR2 SQIVND (reference sequence). CDR3 amino acids: CASSPRALSNYGYTF. In DNA form, the CDR3 reads TGTGCCAGTAGTCCGCGGGCCCTATCAAACTATGGCTACACCTTC. Full variable domain (rest looked up from reference TRBV19 and TRBJ1-2): DGGITQSPKYLFRKEGQNVTLSCEQNLNHDAMYWYRQDPGQGLRLIYYSQIVNDFQKGDIAEGYSVSREKKESFPLTVTSAQKNPTAFYLCASSPRALSNYGYTFGSGTRLTVV.

The sample holds many counts of this clonotype. This rearrangement joins TRBV28 to TRBJ2-2, with TRBD1 matching 8 bases. Germline CDR1 and CDR2: MDHEN and SYDVKM. The junction had 5 bases not matched to a gene; V was cut back by 5 bases and J by 6 bases. The CDR3 sequence is 14 residues long. The CDR3 nucleotides read TGTGCCAGCAGTAAAGGACAGGGATCCGGGGAGCTGTTTTTT. It is translated as CASSKGQGSGELFF.

The chain carries TRBV7-9 and TRBJ1-2; 7 nucleotides align to TRBD1. CDR1 and CDR2 from the germline V gene are SEHNR and FQNEAQ (reference sequence). The CDR3 covers 17 residues. V lost 4 bases to trimming and J lost 6 bases; unmatched junction nucleotides: 17. The CDR3 sequence: CASSSLDGTENRDGYTF. Written as DNA, the CDR3 is TGTGCCAGCAGCTCCCTGGACGGGACAGAAAACAGGGATGGCTACACCTTC.

The chain joins TRBV20-1 to TRBJ2-1; the match to TRBD2 covers 9 bases. The CDR3 is made up of 13 amino acids. Germline V CDR1 and CDR2: DFQATT, SNEGSKA (reference sequence). V trimming: 7 bases; J trimming: 4 bases; junction bases outside the gene matches: 5. The CDR3 here is CSGAGGVYNEQFF. In nucleotides, the CDR3 is TGCAGTGGGGCGGGAGGGGTGTACAATGAGCAGTTCTTC.

As concerns this clonotype: Germline is not matched at one junction end, which may reflect a read error. The rearrangement links TRBV2 to TRBJ2-3, with unresolved D. CDR1 and CDR2 (germline): SNHLY, FYNNEI. This CDR3 has 11 amino acids. CDR3 coding DNA: TGTGCCAGCAGTGAATCGGGCGGAGAACGGTTT. It codes for CASSESGGERF.

J is TRBJ2-6 and V is TRBV29-1; 11 bases align to TRBD2. V dropped 5 bases and J dropped 1; count of bases not matched to a gene: 4. This CDR3 region has 16 residues. Germline CDR1 and CDR2: SQVTM and ANQGSEA. CDR3 in DNA: TGCAGCGTTCAGGGACTAGCGGCTTCTGGGGCCAACGTCCTGACTTTC. Amino acid sequence: CSVQGLAASGANVLTF.

A word on this clonotype: Compared with germline, one end of the junction differs, possibly owing to a read error. V gene TRBV10-2 combines with J gene TRBJ2-1; TRBD1 aligns across 11 bases. Germline V gene lookup returns CDR1 WSHSY and CDR2 SAAADI. This CDR3 spans 13 amino acids. The CDR3 region is CANRGQGVNEQFF. CDR3 DNA: TGCGCCAACAGGGGACAGGGGGTTAATGAGCAGTTCTTT.

On this clonotype itself: A single base separates this from a much larger clone, so it may be a read error. V gene TRBV5-6 combines with J gene TRBJ2-7; 9 bases fit TRBD2. The CDR3 loop spans 16 amino acids. V was pared by 4 bases and J by 5 bases, with 13 bases of the junction left unmatched. The germline V gene encodes CDR1 SGHDT and CDR2 YYEEEE. The CDR3 nucleotides read TGTGCCAGCAGCCCCCACGGGGCACTAGCGGGTCACGAGCAGTACTTC. It codes for CASSPHGALAGHEQYF.

This rearrangement joins TRBV24-1 to TRBJ1-2, with D unresolved. Germline CDR1 and CDR2: KGHDR and SFDVKD. With 8 bases removed from V and 8 bases from J, the gap between germline ends came to 17 bases. This CDR3 contains 13 residues. The CDR3 nucleotides are TGTGCCACCACCGGAGGGCCAGACTTGGGCTACACCTTC. This gives the protein CATTGGPDLGYTF.